The sequence of this T cell receptor (beta chain) was determined in a study of blood T cell repertoires in COVID-19. For the study at large: Collection of acute and convalescent COVID-19 samples took place in the United States, Italy and Spain. In each case, the material was cDNA or gDNA derived from T cells, B-cell-depleted T cells, or PBMCs.

The table came from immunoSEQ multiplex PCR; TCRdb's copy has only in-frame clones and leaves some out. The table lists 180,000 or so clones, roughly four fifths of them singletons. After removal of 0 bases from V and 3 bases from J, the junction contained 2 bases not matched to a gene. The length of the CDR3 is 14 residues. The V gene's germline CDR1 is SGDLS and CDR2 YYNGEE. The chain is built from TRBV9 and TRBJ1-1, with 7 bases fitting TRBD1. Sequenced sample: peripheral blood. The clonotype comes from a human donor with acute or convalescent COVID-19. The donor label of this sample is uncertain. The CDR3 sequence is CASSVDQGDTEAFF. The CDR3 DNA reads as TGTGCCAGCAGCGTAGACCAGGGGGACACTGAAGCTTTCTTT.